This T cell receptor (beta chain) was retrieved from a study of cytomegalovirus exposure and HLA in healthy donors. General study results and limits: TCR beta chains associated with HLA were, in a later analysis, more clonally expanded than equally common others.

PCR involved 60 Vbeta and 13 Jbeta primers. Authors' methods: Unique TCR beta chains numbered about 79 million in a later analysis, with roughly 10 million shared. TCRdb keeps only in-frame clones here, not all; method: immunoSEQ multiplex PCR. That table is the source of V, J and clone size, and D and trimming were worked out from the DNA. This sample has some 120,000 clones, with under 80% found just once. In its sample, this clone was seen once. Antigen specificity is unknown. Germline V gene data show CDR1 as SGHAT and CDR2 as FQNNGV. Trimming took 5 bases from V and 6 from J, leaving 13 bases between them. The CDR3 extends over 14 amino acids.

The chain couples TRBV11-2 to TRBJ2-2, with D possibly matching TRBD2 (6 bases). This sequence originates from a man aged 35-49 years in good health and CMV-seropositive. The sample taken for sequencing was PBMCs. The CDR3 sequence is CASSLRRVPGELFF. The CDR3, as DNA: TGTGCCAGCAGCCTAAGGAGGGTTCCCGGGGAGCTGTTTTTT.